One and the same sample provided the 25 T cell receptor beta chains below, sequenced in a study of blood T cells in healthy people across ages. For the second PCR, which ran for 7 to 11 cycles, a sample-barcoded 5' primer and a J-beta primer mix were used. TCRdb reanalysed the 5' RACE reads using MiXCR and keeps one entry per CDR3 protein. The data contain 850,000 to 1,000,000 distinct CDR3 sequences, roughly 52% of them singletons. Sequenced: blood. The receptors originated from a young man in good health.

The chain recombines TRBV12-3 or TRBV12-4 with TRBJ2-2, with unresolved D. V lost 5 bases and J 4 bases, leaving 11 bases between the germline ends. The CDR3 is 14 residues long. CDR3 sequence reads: CASSRPGLTGELFF. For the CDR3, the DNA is TGTGCCAGCAGTCGGCCCGGGCTCACCGGGGAGCTGTTTTTT.

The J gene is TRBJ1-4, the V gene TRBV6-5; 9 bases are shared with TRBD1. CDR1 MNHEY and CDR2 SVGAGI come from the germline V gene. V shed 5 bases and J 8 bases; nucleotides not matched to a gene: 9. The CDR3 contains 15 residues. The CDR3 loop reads CASSPGTGKREKLFF. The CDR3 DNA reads TGTGCCAGCAGTCCCGGGACAGGGAAGAGAGAAAAACTGTTTTTT.

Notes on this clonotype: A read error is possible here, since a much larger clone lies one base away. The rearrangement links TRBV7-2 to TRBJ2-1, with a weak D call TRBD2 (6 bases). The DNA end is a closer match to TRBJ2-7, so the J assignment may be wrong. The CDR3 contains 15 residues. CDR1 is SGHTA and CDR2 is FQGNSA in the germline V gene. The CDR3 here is CASSRATSSYNEQYF. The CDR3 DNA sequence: TGTGCCAGCAGCCGTGCTACTAGCTCCTACAATGAGCAGTACTTC.

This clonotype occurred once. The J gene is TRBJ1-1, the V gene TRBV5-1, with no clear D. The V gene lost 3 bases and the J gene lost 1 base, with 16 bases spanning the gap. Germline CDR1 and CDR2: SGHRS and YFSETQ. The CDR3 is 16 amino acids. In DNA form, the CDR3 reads TGCGCCAGCAGCTATCCGGGAAGCACCGCGAACACTGAAGCTTTCTTT. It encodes CASSYPGSTANTEAFF.

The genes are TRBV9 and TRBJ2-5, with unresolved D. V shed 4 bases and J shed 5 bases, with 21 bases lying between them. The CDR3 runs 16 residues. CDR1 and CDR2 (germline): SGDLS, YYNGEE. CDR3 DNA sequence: TGTGCCAGCAGCAACGGCCGGACCCCCACAAGGGAGACCCAGTACTTC. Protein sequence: CASSNGRTPTRETQYF.

CDR3 region: CASSLENRGNFGANVLTF. The CDR3 nucleotides read TGTGCCAGCAGTTTAGAGAACAGGGGGAATTTTGGGGCCAACGTCCTGACTTTC. This rearrangement joins TRBV27 to TRBJ2-6, with 8 bases that match TRBD1. V was clipped by 2 bases and J by 3 bases; unmatched bases: 9. Germline V gene sequence: CDR1 MNHEY, CDR2 SMNVEV (reference sequence). The CDR3 loop spans 18 amino acids.

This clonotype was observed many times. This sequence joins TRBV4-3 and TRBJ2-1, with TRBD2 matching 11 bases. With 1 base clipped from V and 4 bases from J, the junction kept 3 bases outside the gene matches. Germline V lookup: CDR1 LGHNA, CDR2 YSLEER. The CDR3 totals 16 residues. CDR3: CASSQVAGGTYNEQFF. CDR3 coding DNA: TGCGCCAGCAGCCAAGTAGCGGGAGGGACATACAATGAGCAGTTCTTC.

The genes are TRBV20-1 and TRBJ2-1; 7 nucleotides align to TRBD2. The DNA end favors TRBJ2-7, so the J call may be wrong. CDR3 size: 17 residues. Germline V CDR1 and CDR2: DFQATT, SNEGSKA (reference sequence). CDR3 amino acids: CSARDLPRGSSYNEQYF. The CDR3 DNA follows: TGCAGTGCTAGAGATCTTCCGCGGGGGAGTTCCTACAATGAGCAGTACTTC.

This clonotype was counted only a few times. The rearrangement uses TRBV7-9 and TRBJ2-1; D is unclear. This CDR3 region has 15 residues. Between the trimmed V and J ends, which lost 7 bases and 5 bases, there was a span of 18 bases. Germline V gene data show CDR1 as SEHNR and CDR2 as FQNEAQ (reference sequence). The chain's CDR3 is CASNPELVVHNEQFF. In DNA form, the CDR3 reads TGTGCCAGCAACCCTGAACTTGTAGTGCACAATGAGCAGTTCTTC.

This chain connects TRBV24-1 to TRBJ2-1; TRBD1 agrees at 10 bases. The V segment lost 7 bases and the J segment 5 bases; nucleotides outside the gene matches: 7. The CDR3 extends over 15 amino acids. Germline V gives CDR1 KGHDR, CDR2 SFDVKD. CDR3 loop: CATSWGQGRDNEQFF. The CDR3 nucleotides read TGTGCCACCAGCTGGGGACAGGGGCGCGACAATGAGCAGTTCTTC.

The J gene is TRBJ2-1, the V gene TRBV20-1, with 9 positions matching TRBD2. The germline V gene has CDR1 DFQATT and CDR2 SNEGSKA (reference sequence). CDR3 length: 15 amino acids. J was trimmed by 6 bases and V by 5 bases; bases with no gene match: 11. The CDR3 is CSAPKGGRGANEQFF. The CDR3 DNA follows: TGCAGTGCTCCGAAGGGCGGGAGGGGTGCCAATGAGCAGTTCTTC.

The CDR3 nucleotides read TGTGCCACCAGTGAATCCGGACTAGCGGGGGGAATTGGGGATACGCAGTATTTT. Translating it yields CATSESGLAGGIGDTQYF. The chain recombines TRBV24-1 with TRBJ2-3, with 14 bases identical to TRBD2. Germline trimming cut 4 bases from V and 6 bases from J; bases unmatched to any gene: 11. Germline CDR1 KGHDR, CDR2 SFDVKD. The length of the CDR3 is 18 residues.

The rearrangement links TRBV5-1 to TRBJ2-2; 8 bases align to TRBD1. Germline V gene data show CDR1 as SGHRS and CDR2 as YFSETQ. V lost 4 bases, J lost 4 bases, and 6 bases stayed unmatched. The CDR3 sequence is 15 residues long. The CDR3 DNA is TGCGCCAGCAGCATTCAGGACAGGGTCACCGGGGAGCTGTTTTTT. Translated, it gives CASSIQDRVTGELFF.

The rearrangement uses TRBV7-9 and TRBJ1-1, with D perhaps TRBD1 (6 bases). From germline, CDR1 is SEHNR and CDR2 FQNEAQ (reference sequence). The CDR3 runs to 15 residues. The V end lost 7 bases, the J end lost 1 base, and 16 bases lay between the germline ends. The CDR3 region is CASTPPAGANTEAFF. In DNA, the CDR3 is TGTGCCAGCACCCCACCGGCGGGGGCGAACACTGAAGCTTTCTTT.

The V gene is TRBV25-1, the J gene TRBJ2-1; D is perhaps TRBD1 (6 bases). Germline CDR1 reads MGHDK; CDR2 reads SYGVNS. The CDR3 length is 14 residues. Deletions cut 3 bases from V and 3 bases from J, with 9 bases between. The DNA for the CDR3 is TGTGCCAGCAGTGACCGGACAGACTACAATGAGCAGTTCTTC. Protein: CASSDRTDYNEQFF.

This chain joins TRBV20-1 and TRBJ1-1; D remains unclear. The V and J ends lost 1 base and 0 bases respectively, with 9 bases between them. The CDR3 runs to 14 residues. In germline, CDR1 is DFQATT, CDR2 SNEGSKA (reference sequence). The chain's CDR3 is CSARVLGMNTEAFF. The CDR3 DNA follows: TGCAGTGCTAGAGTCCTAGGGATGAACACTGAAGCTTTCTTT.

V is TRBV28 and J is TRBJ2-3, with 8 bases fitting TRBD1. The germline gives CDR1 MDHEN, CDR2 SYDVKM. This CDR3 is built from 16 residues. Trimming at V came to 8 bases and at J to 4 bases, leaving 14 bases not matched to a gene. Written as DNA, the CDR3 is TGTGCCAGCTACCCCGACCCGGGACAGGTTCCAGATACGCAGTATTTT. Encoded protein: CASYPDPGQVPDTQYF. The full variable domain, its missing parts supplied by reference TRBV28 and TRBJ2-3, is DVKVTQSSRYLVKRTGEKVFLECVQDMDHENMFWYRQDPGLGLRLIYFSYDVKMKEKGDIPEGYSVSREKKERFSLILESASTNQTSMYLCASYPDPGQVPDTQYFGPGTRLTVL.

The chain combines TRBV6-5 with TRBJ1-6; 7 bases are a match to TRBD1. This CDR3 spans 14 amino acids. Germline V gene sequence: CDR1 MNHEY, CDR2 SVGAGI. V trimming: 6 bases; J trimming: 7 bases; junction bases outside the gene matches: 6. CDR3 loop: CASSRGVENSPLHF. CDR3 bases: TGTGCCAGCAGCAGGGGGGTGGAGAATTCACCCCTCCACTTT.

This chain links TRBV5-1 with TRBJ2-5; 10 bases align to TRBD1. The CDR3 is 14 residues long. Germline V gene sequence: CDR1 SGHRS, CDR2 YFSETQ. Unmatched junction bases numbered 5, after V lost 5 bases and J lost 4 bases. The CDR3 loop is CASRGRDRGETQYF. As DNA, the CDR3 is TGCGCCAGCAGAGGCAGGGACAGGGGAGAGACCCAGTACTTC. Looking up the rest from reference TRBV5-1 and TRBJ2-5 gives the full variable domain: KAGVTQTPRYLIKTRGQQVTLSCSPISGHRSVSWYQQTPGQGLQFLFEYFSETQRNKGNFPGRFSGRQFSNSRSEMNVSTLELGDSALYLCASRGRDRGETQYFGPGTRLLVL.

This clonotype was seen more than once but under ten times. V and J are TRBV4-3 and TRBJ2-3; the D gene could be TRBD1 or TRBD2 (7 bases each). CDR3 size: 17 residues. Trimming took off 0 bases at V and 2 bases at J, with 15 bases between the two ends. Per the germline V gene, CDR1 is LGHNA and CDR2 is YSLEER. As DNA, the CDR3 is TGCGCCAGCAGCCAAGAGGGGCAGGGGGGGATCACAGATACGCAGTATTTT. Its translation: CASSQEGQGGITDTQYF.

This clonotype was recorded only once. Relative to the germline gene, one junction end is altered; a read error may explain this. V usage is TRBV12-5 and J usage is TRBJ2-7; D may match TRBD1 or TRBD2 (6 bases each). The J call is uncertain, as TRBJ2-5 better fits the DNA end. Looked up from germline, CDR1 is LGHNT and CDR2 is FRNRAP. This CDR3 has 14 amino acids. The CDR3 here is CSSGQGTAKETQYF. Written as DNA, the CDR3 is TGTTCTAGTGGTCAGGGGACTGCCAAAGAGACCCAGTACTTC.

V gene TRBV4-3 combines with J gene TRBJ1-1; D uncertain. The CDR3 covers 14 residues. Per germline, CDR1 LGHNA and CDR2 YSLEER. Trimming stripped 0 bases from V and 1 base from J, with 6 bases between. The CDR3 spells CASSQEDANTEAFF. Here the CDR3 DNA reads TGCGCCAGCAGCCAAGAGGATGCGAACACTGAAGCTTTCTTT.

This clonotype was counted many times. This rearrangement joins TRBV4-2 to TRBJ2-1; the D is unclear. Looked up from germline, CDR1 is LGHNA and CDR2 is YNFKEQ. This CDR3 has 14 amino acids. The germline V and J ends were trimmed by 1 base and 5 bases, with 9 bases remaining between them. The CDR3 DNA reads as TGTGCCAGCAGCCAAGGTTCGAGCAACAATGAGCAGTTCTTC. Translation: CASSQGSSNNEQFF.

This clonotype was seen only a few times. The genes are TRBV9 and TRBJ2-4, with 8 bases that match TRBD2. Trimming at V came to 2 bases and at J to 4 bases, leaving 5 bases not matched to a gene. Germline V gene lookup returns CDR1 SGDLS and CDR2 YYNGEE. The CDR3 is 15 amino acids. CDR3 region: CASSVQGGGKNIQYF. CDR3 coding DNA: TGTGCCAGCAGCGTCCAGGGCGGGGGGAAAAACATTCAGTACTTC.

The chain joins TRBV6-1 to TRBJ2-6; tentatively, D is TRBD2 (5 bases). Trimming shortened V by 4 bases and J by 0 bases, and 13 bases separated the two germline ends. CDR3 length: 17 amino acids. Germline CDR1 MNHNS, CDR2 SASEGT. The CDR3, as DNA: TGTGCCAGCAGTGTGTCCGGGATGCCCTCTGGGGCCAACGTCCTGACTTTC. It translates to CASSVSGMPSGANVLTF.